The subject of this entry is one TCR beta chain. Its antigen remains unidentified. TCRdb's copy holds only in-frame clones and misses some; the assay was immunoSEQ multiplex PCR. Of some 70,000 clones listed, roughly 84% are singletons. The source of the sample is a study of T cell responses to AZD1222 COVID-19 vaccine. Study-wide points: Recipients of two AZD1222 doses showed rising Spike-specific TCR breadth and depth.

CDR1 is SNHLY and CDR2 is FYNNEI in the germline V gene. Germline trimming cut 0 bases from V and 0 bases from J; bases unmatched to any gene: 8. This CDR3 spans 19 amino acids. This TCR was sampled from an adult in good health. J is TRBJ1-6 and V is TRBV2; 7 nucleotides agree with TRBD1. This specimen was peripheral blood, taken on day 0 of AZD1222 vaccination. The CDR3 loop reads CASSEALDRTGSYNSPLHF. CDR3 sequence (DNA): TGTGCCAGCAGTGAAGCGCTTGATCGGACAGGCTCCTATAATTCACCCCTCCACTTT.